The 8 T cell receptor beta chains presented below share a single source sample, sequenced in a study of OX40 agonist ivuxolimab in advanced cancers. Some clones are missing from TCRdb's copy, which holds only in-frame ones; the method was immunoSEQ multiplex PCR. Found here are some 60,000 clones, less than 85% of them singletons; the top ten hold about 4%. The sequenced sample was CD4+ or CD8+ T cells sorted from blood, obtained in a trial of the OX40 agonist ivuxolimab. The receptor set was obtained from an adult with an advanced solid tumor such as melanoma, head and neck, liver or kidney cancer.

The chain links TRBV7-9 to TRBJ2-3; a possible D gene is TRBD1 (6 bases). The V end lost 7 bases, the J end lost 5 bases, and 13 bases lay between the germline ends. Germline lookup yields CDR1 SEHNR and CDR2 FQNEAQ (reference sequence). CDR3 length: 13 amino acids. DNA for the CDR3: TGTGCCAGCACCCCAGGGGCTAGAGATACGCAGTATTTT. Protein product: CASTPGARDTQYF.

The chain has TRBV18 and TRBJ2-3; D might be TRBD1 (6 bases). V dropped 1 base and J dropped 1 base, with 9 bases sitting between them. Germline values: CDR1 KGHSH, CDR2 LQKENI. The CDR3 covers 15 residues. The CDR3 sequence: CASSPRRGGTDTQYF. CDR3 nucleotides: TGTGCCAGCTCACCACGCAGGGGTGGCACAGATACGCAGTATTTT.

This chain joins TRBV28 and TRBJ1-1, with D perhaps matching TRBD1 (5 bases). Germline CDR1 is MDHEN and CDR2 is SYDVKM. With 4 bases removed from V and 11 bases from J, the gap between germline ends came to 14 bases. This CDR3 is built from 12 residues. The CDR3 loop reads CASSSGPTAAFF. The CDR3 nucleotides read TGTGCCAGCAGTTCGGGACCCACAGCGGCTTTCTTT.

The gene calls are TRBV30 and TRBJ2-1; a possible D gene is TRBD2 (6 bases). The length of the CDR3 is 13 residues. Trimming pared 7 bases from V and 0 bases from J, leaving 10 bases between. Germline CDR1 reads GTSNPN; CDR2 reads SVGIG (reference sequence). CDR3 sequence reads: CASSASSYNEQFF. CDR3 bases: TGTGCCTCTAGCGCCAGCTCCTACAATGAGCAGTTCTTC. Full variable domain (remainder filled in from reference TRBV30 and TRBJ2-1): SQTIHQWPATLVQPVGSPLSLECTVEGTSNPNLYWYRQAAGRGLQLLFYSVGIGQISSEVPQNLSASRPQDRQFILSSKKLLLSDSGFYLCASSASSYNEQFFGPGTRLTVL.

The rearrangement uses TRBV6-1 and TRBJ2-5; D is perhaps TRBD1 (5 bases). The CDR3 has 15 amino acids. Trimming left V 6 bases short and J 11 bases short, with 25 bases between. Germline-derived CDR1 and CDR2 are MNHNS and SASEGT. The CDR3 bases are TGTGCCAGCAGGGGTTCAGGGAACAGAAGGTTGGAGCAGTACTTC. Translated: CASRGSGNRRLEQYF.

The chain recombines TRBV10-1 with TRBJ1-1, with D tentatively TRBD1 (6 bases). The CDR3 covers 16 residues. Germline CDR1 WNHNN, CDR2 SYGVQD (reference sequence). Trimming pared 0 bases from V and 2 bases from J, leaving 13 bases between. The DNA for the CDR3 is TGCGCCAGCAGTGAGTCGAGGGGGGGAAGCAACACTGAAGCTTTCTTT. Amino acids: CASSESRGGSNTEAFF.

This clone came up once. V is TRBV4-2 and J is TRBJ2-3, with TRBD2 matching over 7 bases. There are 17 residues in the CDR3. Trimming cost V 0 bases and J 0 bases; bases outside gene matches: 6. Germline CDR1 LGHNA, CDR2 YNFKEQ. This chain's CDR3 is CASSQDRSGVSTDTQYF. The CDR3 nucleotides are TGTGCCAGCAGCCAAGATCGAAGCGGGGTTAGCACAGATACGCAGTATTTT.

This sequence joins TRBV9 and TRBJ2-7, with a weak D call TRBD1 (6 bases). CDR1 is SGDLS, CDR2 YYNGEE, per germline. The CDR3 has 14 amino acids. The V end was cut by 4 bases, the J end by 2 bases, with 13 bases between. The DNA for the CDR3 is TGTGCCAGCAGCCCCCGGGACAAGCCCTACGAGCAGTACTTC. Translation: CASSPRDKPYEQYF.